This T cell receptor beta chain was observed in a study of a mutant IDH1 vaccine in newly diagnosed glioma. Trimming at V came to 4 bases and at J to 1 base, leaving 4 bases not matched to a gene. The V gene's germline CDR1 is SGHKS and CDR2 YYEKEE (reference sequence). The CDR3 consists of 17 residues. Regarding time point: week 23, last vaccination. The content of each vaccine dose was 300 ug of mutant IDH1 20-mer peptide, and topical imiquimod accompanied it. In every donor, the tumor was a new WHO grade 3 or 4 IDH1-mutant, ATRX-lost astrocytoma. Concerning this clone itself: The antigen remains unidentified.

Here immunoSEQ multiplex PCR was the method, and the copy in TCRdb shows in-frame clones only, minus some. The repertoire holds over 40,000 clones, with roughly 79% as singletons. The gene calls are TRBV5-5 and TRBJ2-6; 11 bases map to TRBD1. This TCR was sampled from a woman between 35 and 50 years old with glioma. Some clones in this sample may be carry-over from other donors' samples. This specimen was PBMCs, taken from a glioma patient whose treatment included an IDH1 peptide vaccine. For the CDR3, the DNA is TGTGCCAGCAGCCCCGGACAGGGGGCTTCTGGGGCCAACGTCCTGACTTTC. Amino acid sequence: CASSPGQGASGANVLTF.